The sample holds a few counts of the clone carrying this T cell receptor beta chain. The data originate from a study of neurological immune-mediated disorders. Synthesis of cDNA was accomplished via 5'RACE employing 10-nucleotide random UMIs. Per sequencing run, 15-18 subjects together gave over 180 million TCR-beta sequences. TCRdb used MiXCR to reprocess the 5' RACE reads, holding one entry per CDR3 protein. Of 15,000 to 20,000 distinct CDR3 sequences in the sample, 7% to 8.5% were seen once. Trimming took off 1 base at V and 7 bases at J, with 8 bases between the two ends. The CDR3 is 13 residues long. CDR1 is KGHDR, CDR2 SFDVKD, per germline. Sorted libraries were derived from about a million CD4+ or CD8+ T cells.

This TCR was recovered from a woman in her 30s with HTLV-1-associated myelopathy (HAM/TSP). Sequencing was done on a sample of CD8+ T cells from blood. This chain joins TRBV24-1 and TRBJ2-3; D is ambiguous. The CDR3 nucleotides read TGTGCCACCAGTGATTTTGGCGAAAATACGCAGTATTTT. Residues: CATSDFGENTQYF.